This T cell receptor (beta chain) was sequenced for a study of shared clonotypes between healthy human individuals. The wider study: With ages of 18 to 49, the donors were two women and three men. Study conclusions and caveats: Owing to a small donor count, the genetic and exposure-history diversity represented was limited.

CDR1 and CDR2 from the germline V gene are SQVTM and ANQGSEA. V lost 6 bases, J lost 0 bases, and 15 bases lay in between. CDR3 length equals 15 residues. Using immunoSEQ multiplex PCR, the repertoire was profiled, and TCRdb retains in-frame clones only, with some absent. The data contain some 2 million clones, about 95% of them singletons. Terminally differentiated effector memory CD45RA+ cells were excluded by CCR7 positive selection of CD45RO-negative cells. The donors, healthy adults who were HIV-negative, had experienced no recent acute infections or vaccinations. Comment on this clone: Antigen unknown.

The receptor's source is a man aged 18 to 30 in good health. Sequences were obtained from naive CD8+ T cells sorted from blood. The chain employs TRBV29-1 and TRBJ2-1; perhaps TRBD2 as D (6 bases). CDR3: CSVVLAGVSYNEQFF. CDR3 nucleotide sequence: TGCAGCGTGGTACTAGCAGGAGTCTCCTACAATGAGCAGTTCTTC.